Following are 28 T cell receptor beta chains from one sample sequenced in a study of cytomegalovirus exposure and HLA in healthy donors. With 60 Vbeta and 13 Jbeta primers, the PCR was carried out. Assay: immunoSEQ multiplex PCR; the TCRdb copy retains only in-frame clones and omits some. The sample contains some 120,000 clones, 9.5% of which appear only once. The sequencing sample was made of PBMCs. The receptor source for this set is a young man in good health and CMV-seronegative.

The CDR3 region is CASSLVRDEQYF. CDR3 nucleotide sequence: TGCGCCAGCAGCTTGGTAAGAGACGAGCAGTACTTC. This chain connects TRBV5-1 to TRBJ2-7; D unclear. Trimming shortened V by 0 bases and J by 5 bases, and 6 bases separated the two germline ends. This CDR3 has 12 amino acids. The V gene's germline CDR1 is SGHRS and CDR2 YFSETQ.

This clone was seen a handful of times. This chain connects TRBV18 to TRBJ2-1; 9 bases agree with TRBD1. The CDR3 is made up of 14 amino acids. The germline V gene encodes CDR1 KGHSH and CDR2 LQKENI. V shed 6 bases and J 4 bases; nucleotides not matched to a gene: 4. The CDR3 is CASSPGQGYNEQFF. In DNA form, the CDR3 reads TGTGCCAGCTCGCCGGGACAGGGTTACAATGAGCAGTTCTTC.

This clone appeared a few times. This chain uses TRBV6-5 with TRBJ1-6; D remains ambiguous. There are 14 residues in the CDR3. V lost 2 bases, J lost 1 base, and 3 bases lay in between. Germline CDR1 reads MNHEY; CDR2 reads SVGAGI. In nucleotides, the CDR3 is TGTGCCAGCAGTTACCGGTCCTATAATTCACCCCTCCACTTT. As protein: CASSYRSYNSPLHF.

The chain recombines TRBV9 with TRBJ1-1; no clear D gene. The V end lost 5 bases, the J end lost 4 bases, and 9 bases lay between the germline ends. The CDR3 is 12 amino acids. Per the germline V gene, CDR1 is SGDLS and CDR2 is YYNGEE. CDR3 coding DNA: TGTGCCAGCAGTCACGGGAGCACTGAAGCTTTCTTT. As protein: CASSHGSTEAFF.

This clone was counted only a few times. The chain links TRBV5-6 to TRBJ1-2, with 8 nucleotides matching TRBD1. The CDR3 has 14 amino acids. With 4 bases clipped from V and 4 bases from J, the junction kept 6 bases outside the gene matches. Germline assignment: CDR1 SGHDT and CDR2 YYEEEE. This chain's CDR3 is CASSPGQGSYGYTF. CDR3 DNA: TGTGCCAGCAGCCCAGGACAGGGTTCCTATGGCTACACCTTC.

This chain links TRBV28 with TRBJ1-5; 9 nucleotides agree with TRBD1. Trimming removed 4 bases from V and 5 bases from J; junction bases left unmatched: 6. CDR1 is MDHEN, CDR2 SYDVKM, per germline. The CDR3 is 15 residues long. In DNA, the CDR3 is TGTGCCAGCAGTTACGGGACAGGGAGGCATCAGCCCCAGCATTTT. Its protein product is CASSYGTGRHQPQHF. Full variable domain (missing parts from reference TRBV28 and TRBJ1-5): DVKVTQSSRYLVKRTGEKVFLECVQDMDHENMFWYRQDPGLGLRLIYFSYDVKMKEKGDIPEGYSVSREKKERFSLILESASTNQTSMYLCASSYGTGRHQPQHFGDGTRLSIL.

A few counts support this clone. This chain uses TRBV2 with TRBJ1-2; D is possibly TRBD1 (5 bases). Trimming shortened V by 7 bases and J by 5 bases, and 17 bases separated the two germline ends. CDR1 SNHLY and CDR2 FYNNEI come from the germline V gene. CDR3 size: 14 residues. CDR3 nucleotides: TGTGCCAGCAAGGAACTGGTACGGGGGTATGGCTACACCTTC. Translation: CASKELVRGYGYTF.

The chain recombines TRBV7-2 with TRBJ2-2; 9 nucleotides match TRBD1. V dropped 5 bases and J dropped 4; count of bases not matched to a gene: 2. Germline V gene sequence: CDR1 SGHTA, CDR2 FQGNSA. The CDR3 length is 14 residues. CDR3 residues: CASSRQGGTGELFF. CDR3 in DNA: TGTGCCAGCAGCCGACAGGGGGGCACCGGGGAGCTGTTTTTT.

This rearrangement joins TRBV9 to TRBJ2-7; 7 positions match TRBD1. Per germline, CDR1 SGDLS and CDR2 YYNGEE. Unmatched junction bases numbered 1, after V lost 0 bases and J lost 1 base. The CDR3 is made up of 14 amino acids. The CDR3 sequence: CASSVGGQSYEQYF. CDR3 in DNA: TGTGCCAGCAGCGTAGGGGGACAGTCCTACGAGCAGTACTTC.

This clone was picked up a small number of times. The chain combines TRBV4-1 with TRBJ2-6, with D tentatively TRBD1 (5 bases). The germline V and J ends were trimmed by 0 bases and 1 base, with 13 bases remaining between them. The CDR3 extends over 18 amino acids. Germline CDR1 and CDR2: MGHRA and YSYEKL. The CDR3 bases are TGCGCCAGCAGCCAAGATATTTACAGGTTGTCTGGGGCCAACGTCCTGACTTTC. Translated, it gives CASSQDIYRLSGANVLTF.

This clone appeared a few times. The chain employs TRBV11-2 and TRBJ2-4, with D perhaps matching TRBD1 (6 bases). The CDR3 totals 15 residues. V lost 2 bases, J lost 2 bases, and 10 bases lay in between. The germline CDR1 and CDR2 sequences are SGHAT and FQNNGV. The CDR3 DNA reads as TGTGCCAGCAGCTTAATCAGGGGATCCAAAAACATTCAGTACTTC. Amino acids: CASSLIRGSKNIQYF. Drawing the rest from reference TRBV11-2 and TRBJ2-4, the complete variable domain is EAGVAQSPRYKIIEKRQSVAFWCNPISGHATLYWYQQILGQGPKLLIQFQNNGVVDDSQLPKDRFSAERLKGVDSTLKIQPAKLEDSAVYLCASSLIRGSKNIQYFGAGTRLSVL.

The chain recombines TRBV28 with TRBJ2-1; 7 nucleotides line up with TRBD1. Trimming at V came to 4 bases and at J to 2 bases, leaving 5 bases not matched to a gene. This CDR3 is 15 amino acids long. Germline V gene sequence: CDR1 MDHEN, CDR2 SYDVKM. This CDR3 reads CASSSPGGAYNEQFF. The CDR3 DNA is TGTGCCAGCAGTTCGCCAGGGGGAGCCTACAATGAGCAGTTCTTC.

This clone was counted only a few times. The V call is TRBV10-3, the J call TRBJ2-7; 11 bases are a match to TRBD1. The CDR3 extends over 14 amino acids. Trimming at V came to 6 bases and at J to 3 bases, leaving 4 bases not matched to a gene. Germline assignment: CDR1 ENHRY and CDR2 SYGVKD. The CDR3: CAISQGQGVYEQYF. Written as DNA, the CDR3 is TGTGCCATCAGCCAGGGACAGGGGGTCTACGAGCAGTACTTC.

The chain carries TRBV10-3 and TRBJ2-7; 7 bases agree with TRBD1. V shed 6 bases and J 3 bases; nucleotides not matched to a gene: 5. CDR1 ENHRY and CDR2 SYGVKD come from the germline V gene. The CDR3 consists of 13 residues. The CDR3 DNA is TGTGCCATCAGAGGGACAGCCATCTACGAGCAGTACTTC. Protein product: CAIRGTAIYEQYF.

This clone was recorded a few times. The chain combines TRBV9 with TRBJ1-2, with D uncertain. This CDR3 is 15 amino acids long. V lost 0 bases and J 4 bases, leaving 13 bases between the germline ends. Germline V gene lookup returns CDR1 SGDLS and CDR2 YYNGEE. The CDR3 reads CASSVVPSLSYGYTF. As DNA, the CDR3 is TGTGCCAGCAGCGTAGTGCCAAGCTTATCCTATGGCTACACCTTC.

The chain employs TRBV5-4 and TRBJ1-5, with D unresolved. CDR1 SGHNT and CDR2 YYREEE come from the germline V gene (reference sequence). The CDR3 is 15 amino acids. V lost 0 bases to trimming and J lost 1 base, with 8 bases between them. CDR3 DNA: TGTGCCAGCAGCTTGGACGGCGGCAGCAATCAGCCCCAGCATTTT. Its translation: CASSLDGGSNQPQHF.

As regards this clone: This same CDR3 is encoded by further DNA sequences in the sample. The chain couples TRBV10-2 to TRBJ2-3; a possible D gene is TRBD2 (5 bases). The CDR3 is 15 residues long. CDR1 and CDR2 from the germline V gene are WSHSY and SAAADI. The germline V and J ends were trimmed by 10 bases and 3 bases, with 20 bases remaining between them. The CDR3 DNA reads as TGCGCCATCTCGGTCCCGGCACGCGGGACAGATACGCAGTATTTT. Translated, it gives CAISVPARGTDTQYF.

The V and J genes are TRBV4-1 and TRBJ2-7; 8 nucleotides line up with TRBD1. From germline, CDR1 is MGHRA and CDR2 YSYEKL. The CDR3 covers 15 residues. The V gene end was trimmed by 1 base and the J gene end by 5 bases; junction bases not matched to a gene: 7. The CDR3 DNA is TGCGCCAGCAGCCAAGCCCGGGGACAGGTAGACGAGCAGTACTTC. Encoded protein: CASSQARGQVDEQYF.

The chain has TRBV5-8 and TRBJ1-5; 7 nucleotides line up with TRBD1. The germline V gene encodes CDR1 SGHTS and CDR2 YDEGEE. The CDR3 covers 14 residues. V shed 2 bases, J shed 6 bases, and the junction held 5 bases outside the gene matches. CDR3 nucleotide sequence: TGTGCCAGCAGCTTAAGGCAGGGGGGTCAGCCCCAGCATTTT. This translates into CASSLRQGGQPQHF. Drawing the rest from reference TRBV5-8 and TRBJ1-5, the complete variable domain is EAGVTQSPTHLIKTRGQQATLRCSPISGHTSVYWYQQALGLGLQFLLWYDEGEERNRGNFPPRFSGRQFPNYSSELNVNALELEDSALYLCASSLRQGGQPQHFGDGTRLSIL.

This clone came up a few times. The gene calls are TRBV18 and TRBJ1-4; TRBD1 matches 7 bases. The junction had 15 bases not matched to a gene; V was cut back by 3 bases and J by 11 bases. This CDR3 comprises 16 residues. Germline V CDR1 and CDR2: KGHSH, LQKENI. Here the CDR3 DNA reads TGTGCCAGCTCACCTGCCGGGACAGCGGACCATAAGAAACTGTTTTTT. Amino acid sequence: CASSPAGTADHKKLFF.

The sample holds a few counts of this clone. The genes are TRBV5-1 and TRBJ2-7; 7 bases align to TRBD2. Trimming cost V 3 bases and J 0 bases; bases outside gene matches: 6. CDR3 length: 15 amino acids. Germline assignment: CDR1 SGHRS and CDR2 YFSETQ. CDR3 protein: CASSWGGGSSYEQYF. The CDR3 DNA reads TGCGCCAGCAGCTGGGGAGGCGGGAGCTCCTACGAGCAGTACTTC.

This clone was seen only a few times. The V call is TRBV19, the J call TRBJ2-2; D is possibly TRBD2 (5 bases). CDR1 is LNHDA, CDR2 SQIVND, per germline (reference sequence). The CDR3 is made up of 14 amino acids. Trimming shortened V by 7 bases and J by 1 base, and 10 bases separated the two germline ends. CDR3 sequence: CASMRGLNTGELFF. The CDR3 DNA sequence: TGTGCCAGTATGCGAGGGCTGAACACCGGGGAGCTGTTTTTT.

The CDR3 DNA is TGCGCCAGCAGAGGACAGGGTTCCTACGAGCAGTACTTC. Translated: CASRGQGSYEQYF. The chain employs TRBV10-1 and TRBJ2-7; 8 nucleotides agree with TRBD1. J lost 1 base, V lost 6 bases, and 2 bases had no gene match. The CDR3 extends over 13 amino acids. CDR1 and CDR2 from the germline V gene are WNHNN and SYGVQD (reference sequence).

This sequence joins TRBV30 and TRBJ2-7; D might be TRBD2 (6 bases). There are 13 residues in the CDR3. The germline gives CDR1 GTSNPN, CDR2 SVGIG (reference sequence). CDR3 sequence (DNA): TGTTCGTTCGCGCGGGGCCTGGAACACGAGCAGTACTTC. Translating it yields CSFARGLEHEQYF.

The chain links TRBV27 to TRBJ1-2, with 8 bases fitting TRBD1. The CDR3 runs to 14 residues. The trim removed 5 bases at V and 8 bases at J, leaving 10 bases unmatched. The germline gives CDR1 MNHEY, CDR2 SMNVEV (reference sequence). CDR3 in amino acids: CASSPLGQGAGYTF. The CDR3 nucleotides are TGTGCCAGCAGTCCCCTTGGGCAGGGGGCAGGCTACACCTTC.

Only a few counts were recorded for this clone. The V gene is TRBV6-1, the J gene TRBJ1-3, with 8 bases that match TRBD1. The J segment lost 0 bases and the V segment lost 0 bases, leaving 1 base of the junction unmatched. Looked up from germline, CDR1 is MNHNS and CDR2 is SASEGT. The CDR3 covers 16 residues. CDR3 in amino acids: CASSEAGTGSGNTIYF. Written as DNA, the CDR3 is TGTGCCAGCAGTGAAGCTGGGACAGGCTCTGGAAACACCATATATTTT.

V gene TRBV27 combines with J gene TRBJ2-1, with 11 bases that match TRBD2. V shed 5 bases and J 3 bases; nucleotides not matched to a gene: 6. The CDR3 spans 16 residues. From germline, CDR1 is MNHEY and CDR2 SMNVEV (reference sequence). This chain's CDR3 is CASSEVGLADYNEQFF. The CDR3 coding sequence is TGTGCCAGCAGTGAGGTGGGACTAGCGGACTACAATGAGCAGTTCTTC.

In its sample, this clone was seen a few times. The chain joins TRBV18 to TRBJ2-1; no clear D gene. Germline V gene data show CDR1 as KGHSH and CDR2 as LQKENI. This CDR3 has 13 amino acids. The ends were cut back, 3 bases at V and 8 bases at J, with 11 bases in the middle. Here the CDR3 DNA reads TGTGCCAGCTCACCTTCAAGTTCGGATGAGCAGTTCTTC. It encodes CASSPSSSDEQFF.